Following are 20 T cell receptor beta chains from one sample sequenced in a study of CD8+ T cells in alopecia areata. Extracted from the samples, RNA was reverse transcribed into cDNA to serve as the sequencing template. Libraries were prepared by immunoSEQ multiplex PCR; TCRdb keeps only in-frame clonotypes and omits some of them. The repertoire includes about 130,000 clones, around 49% of them detected once, and around 19% sits in the top ten. Sequencing was performed on CD8+ T cells sorted from blood, taken at week 0. The receptors derive from a human donor with alopecia areata.

CDR3 residues: CASSHMGQNYGYTF. The CDR3 DNA sequence: TGCGCCAGCAGCCACATGGGACAGAACTATGGCTACACCTTC. The rearrangement joins TRBV4-1 to TRBJ1-2, with 7 positions matching TRBD1. J lost 2 bases, V lost 3 bases, and 3 bases had no gene match. CDR1 and CDR2 from the germline V gene are MGHRA and YSYEKL. This CDR3 has 14 residues.

This chain uses TRBV29-1 with TRBJ2-5; D not resolved. The CDR3 sequence is 11 residues long. Germline-derived CDR1 and CDR2 are SQVTM and ANQGSEA. Deletions cut 6 bases from V and 5 bases from J, with 10 bases between. The CDR3 region has the DNA TGCAGCGTGGGCCACCTGGAGACCCAGTACTTC. Its protein is CSVGHLETQYF. Full variable domain (remainder filled in from reference TRBV29-1 and TRBJ2-5): SAVISQKPSRDICQRGTSLTIQCQVDSQVTMMFWYRQQPGQSLTLIATANQGSEATYESGFVIDKFPISRPNLTFSTLTVSNMSPEDSSIYLCSVGHLETQYFGPGTRLLVL.

Worth noting for this clone: This sample also contains other DNA sequences that code for the same CDR3. This chain uses TRBV30 with TRBJ1-5; D may be TRBD1 (6 bases). The CDR3 is made up of 13 amino acids. Trimming shortened V by 2 bases and J by 5 bases, and 10 bases separated the two germline ends. Germline CDR1 reads GTSNPN; CDR2 reads SVGIG (reference sequence). The DNA of the CDR3 is TGTGCCTGGAGTCTACAGGGAGATCAGCCCCAGCATTTT. Residues: CAWSLQGDQPQHF.

This chain joins TRBV30 and TRBJ2-7; 10 nucleotides align to TRBD2. The CDR3 sequence is 13 residues long. Per the germline V gene, CDR1 is GTSNPN and CDR2 is SVGIG (reference sequence). Trimming at V came to 4 bases and at J to 2 bases, leaving 2 bases not matched to a gene. The CDR3 loop is CAWTSGGPYEQYF. The CDR3 region has the DNA TGTGCCTGGACTAGCGGGGGTCCCTACGAGCAGTACTTC.

The chain employs TRBV9 and TRBJ2-3, with D perhaps TRBD1 (6 bases). Trimming removed 4 bases from V and 6 bases from J, with 9 bases in between. The germline V gene encodes CDR1 SGDLS and CDR2 YYNGEE. The CDR3 is 12 residues long. CDR3 region: CASSPQGDTQYF. DNA of the CDR3: TGTGCCAGCAGCCCGCAGGGGGATACGCAGTATTTT.

This sequence joins TRBV7-6 and TRBJ2-7; 8 bases align to TRBD1. The CDR3 runs to 16 residues. V was pared by 1 base and J by 3 bases, with 8 bases of the junction left unmatched. CDR1 is SGHVS and CDR2 is FNYEAQ in the germline V gene. The CDR3 DNA follows: TGTGCCAGCAGCTTAGAGGCTCGGGACAGGTACTACGAGCAGTACTTC. This encodes CASSLEARDRYYEQYF.

The chain links TRBV29-1 to TRBJ2-7; D uncertain. The CDR3 consists of 14 residues. Trimming stripped 6 bases from V and 3 bases from J, with 18 bases between. Per the germline V gene, CDR1 is SQVTM and CDR2 is ANQGSEA. CDR3 bases: TGCAGCGTAGGACCGGCAGGAGTGAGCTACGAGCAGTACTTC. Translation: CSVGPAGVSYEQYF.

The chain is built from TRBV4-1 and TRBJ1-4; possible D gene TRBD1, 5 bases. Trimming removed 6 bases at V and 5 bases at J, with 16 bases between. The CDR3 sequence is 15 residues long. Looked up from germline, CDR1 is MGHRA and CDR2 is YSYEKL. As DNA, the CDR3 is TGCGCCAGCAGGCCAGGGATTGACCGAAATGAAAAACTGTTTTTT. It specifies CASRPGIDRNEKLFF.

This clone was observed a few times. V usage is TRBV11-1 and J usage is TRBJ2-7; TRBD1 agrees at 9 bases. Germline assignment: CDR1 SGHAT and CDR2 FQDESV (reference sequence). V trimming: 1 base; J trimming: 4 bases; junction bases outside the gene matches: 2. CDR3 length: 14 amino acids. The CDR3, as DNA: TGTGCCAGCAGCTTAGACGGACAGGGGTACGAGCAGTACTTC. It translates to CASSLDGQGYEQYF.

In DNA, the CDR3 is TGCGCCAGCAGCCGCGGGACAGGGGGAATGGACACTGAAGCTTTCTTT. The encoded protein is CASSRGTGGMDTEAFF. The V call is TRBV4-1, the J call TRBJ1-1; 11 bases are shared with TRBD1. The V and J ends lost 4 bases and 3 bases, in that order; junction bases with no gene match: 7. The germline CDR1 and CDR2 sequences are MGHRA and YSYEKL. The CDR3 contains 16 residues.

The V call is TRBV29-1, the J call TRBJ1-1, with a tentative D call TRBD1 (5 bases). Germline V gene sequence: CDR1 SQVTM, CDR2 ANQGSEA. V was clipped by 2 bases and J by 0 bases, with 13 bases between them. CDR3 length: 15 residues. CDR3 region: CSVETPGPLNTEAFF. CDR3 DNA: TGCAGCGTTGAAACCCCGGGACCCCTGAACACTGAAGCTTTCTTT.

As for this clone: Distinct nucleotide sequences in the sample also encode this CDR3. This chain uses TRBV25-1 with TRBJ1-5; D possibly corresponds to TRBD1 (5 bases). V was cut by 2 bases and J by 4 bases, with 6 bases left in between. The CDR3 contains 13 residues. Germline V gene data show CDR1 as MGHDK and CDR2 as SYGVNS. CDR3: CASSEQGNQPQHF. In DNA form, the CDR3 reads TGTGCCAGCAGTGAACAGGGTAATCAGCCCCAGCATTTT.

This clone has a single count. V gene TRBV5-6 combines with J gene TRBJ1-2; perhaps TRBD1 as D (5 bases). Trimming cost V 6 bases and J 7 bases, with 13 bases left between them. Germline CDR1 SGHDT, CDR2 YYEEEE. The CDR3 sequence is 12 residues long. The CDR3 reads CASTIGAVGYTF. CDR3 DNA sequence: TGTGCCAGCACCATTGGGGCGGTTGGCTACACCTTC.

This chain links TRBV29-1 with TRBJ2-7; D is perhaps TRBD1 or TRBD2 (5 bases each). V was cut by 4 bases and J by 0 bases, with 10 bases left in between. Per germline, CDR1 SQVTM and CDR2 ANQGSEA. The CDR3 loop spans 13 amino acids. CDR3 region: CSVGAGSSYEQYF. DNA of the CDR3: TGCAGCGTTGGAGCAGGGAGCTCCTACGAGCAGTACTTC.

The chain employs TRBV4-1 and TRBJ2-7, with 7 bases aligning to TRBD2. There are 14 residues in the CDR3. CDR1 is MGHRA, CDR2 YSYEKL, per germline. Trimming at V came to 3 bases and at J to 2 bases, leaving 4 bases not matched to a gene. The CDR3 region has the DNA TGCGCCAGCAGCCATCCCGGACTAGCCTACGAGCAGTACTTC. Its protein is CASSHPGLAYEQYF.

V and J are TRBV9 and TRBJ2-3; TRBD2 matches at 8 bases. Trimming removed 2 bases from V and 5 bases from J; junction bases left unmatched: 4. Germline CDR1 and CDR2: SGDLS and YYNGEE. The CDR3 loop spans 14 amino acids. The CDR3 loop is CASSVSGGLDTQYF. CDR3 nucleotide sequence: TGTGCCAGCAGCGTCTCGGGGGGGCTAGATACGCAGTATTTT.

The chain links TRBV30 to TRBJ2-7; 9 bases match TRBD1. Germline CDR1 and CDR2: GTSNPN and SVGIG (reference sequence). The length of the CDR3 is 12 residues. V gave up 5 bases and J gave up 7 bases; unmatched junction bases: 6. The CDR3 region is CAWGTGTGEQYF. The CDR3 DNA follows: TGTGCCTGGGGCACGGGGACAGGGGAGCAGTACTTC.

J is TRBJ2-2 and V is TRBV29-1; TRBD1 is a possible D gene (6 bases). CDR3 length: 13 amino acids. Between the trimmed V and J ends, which lost 6 bases and 1 base, there was a span of 9 bases. Germline CDR1 is SQVTM and CDR2 is ANQGSEA. The CDR3 coding sequence is TGCAGCGTCGAGACAGGGAACACCGGGGAGCTGTTTTTT. Amino acid sequence: CSVETGNTGELFF.

V usage is TRBV5-6 and J usage is TRBJ1-2, with 8 bases matching TRBD1. With V trimmed by 3 bases and J by 10 bases, 8 bases remained unmatched. CDR3 length equals 13 residues. Germline lookup yields CDR1 SGHDT and CDR2 YYEEEE. The CDR3 loop reads CASSSGTGTFYTF. The CDR3 DNA follows: TGTGCCAGCAGCTCCGGGACAGGAACTTTCTACACCTTC.

V is TRBV5-1 and J is TRBJ1-2, with TRBD1 matching 8 bases. Germline values: CDR1 SGHRS, CDR2 YFSETQ. The CDR3 length is 13 residues. J lost 6 bases, V lost 7 bases, and 8 bases had no gene match. Written as DNA, the CDR3 is TGCGCCAGCTCCACGACAGGGGTTGATGGCTACACCTTC. Translated, it gives CASSTTGVDGYTF.